The rows below give T cell receptor beta chains drawn from one sample of a study of shared clonotypes between healthy human individuals. Measured with immunoSEQ multiplex PCR; TCRdb has only the in-frame clones, and not every one. The sample consists of about 480,000 clones, about 79% of them appearing once. Sequencing input: PBMCs. The source is a woman aged 40 to 50 in good health. Some clones in this sample may be carry-over from other donors' samples. The conserved cysteine and the conserved F or W are not part of the CDR3 here. The D gene is left open where the match is weak.

len: 13; d_gene: TRBD1; j_gene: TRBJ2-7; v_gene: TRBV25-1; CDR3aa: ASSPSGTATYEQY
len: 16; d_gene: NA; j_gene: TRBJ2-4; v_gene: TRBV14; CDR3aa: ASSKRVRDRLAKNIQY
len: 14; d_gene: TRBD2; j_gene: TRBJ2-7; v_gene: TRBV7-8; CDR3aa: ASNQGRLAGSYEQY
len: 9; d_gene: NA; j_gene: TRBJ2-7; v_gene: TRBV29-1; CDR3aa: SVEGNYEQY
len: 13; d_gene: TRBD1; j_gene: TRBJ2-5; v_gene: TRBV19; CDR3aa: ASSIQGDGSETQY
len: 11; d_gene: NA; j_gene: TRBJ2-7; v_gene: TRBV28; CDR3aa: ATRLVGSYEQY
len: 12; d_gene: NA; j_gene: TRBJ2-7; v_gene: TRBV5-1; CDR3aa: ASSLSVPSYEQY
len: 12; d_gene: NA; j_gene: TRBJ2-7; v_gene: TRBV11-1; CDR3aa: ASSYSGQGYEQY
len: 9; d_gene: NA; j_gene: TRBJ2-3; v_gene: TRBV19; CDR3aa: ASRIGDTQY
len: 12; d_gene: NA; j_gene: TRBJ1-1; v_gene: TRBV29-1; CDR3aa: SVRTLQMNTEAF
len: 11; d_gene: NA; j_gene: TRBJ1-5; v_gene: TRBV19; CDR3aa: ASSRNSNQPQH
len: 12; d_gene: NA; j_gene: TRBJ2-2; v_gene: TRBV29-1; CDR3aa: SVRTALNTGELF
len: 14; d_gene: NA; j_gene: TRBJ2-6; v_gene: TRBV7-3; CDR3aa: ASSLQPGSGANVLT
len: 12; d_gene: TRBD1; j_gene: TRBJ1-4; v_gene: TRBV28; CDR3aa: ASSLRQGGEKLF
len: 11; d_gene: NA; j_gene: TRBJ2-3; v_gene: TRBV19; CDR3aa: ASSMYSTDTQY
len: 12; d_gene: NA; j_gene: TRBJ2-7; v_gene: TRBV4-2; CDR3aa: ASSLGDTAYEQY
len: 11; d_gene: TRBD1; j_gene: TRBJ2-1; v_gene: TRBV28; CDR3aa: ASSWDSHNEQF
len: 13; d_gene: TRBD2; j_gene: TRBJ2-1; v_gene: TRBV7-3; CDR3aa: ASSFSGSQGNEQF
len: 12; d_gene: NA; j_gene: TRBJ2-3; v_gene: TRBV28; CDR3aa: ASSFAGSGDTQY
len: 18; d_gene: NA; j_gene: TRBJ2-2; v_gene: TRBV21-1; CDR3aa: ASSKDSLGLAGANTGELF